This TCR beta chain was recovered during a study of cytomegalovirus exposure and HLA in healthy donors. Study outcomes and limitations: According to a later analysis, TCR clusters from the first cohort tended to co-occur in the roughly 110 validation repertoires. Associated with cytomegalovirus, according to the listing, were fewer than 200 TCR beta chains. For cytomegalovirus status, the classifier reportedly gave diagnoses with high specificity and sensitivity. Specificity for CMV antigens was confirmed in vitro for three of the CMV-associated chains.

Assay used: immunoSEQ multiplex PCR; TCRdb lists only in-frame clones, some missing. The repertoire includes more than 140,000 clones, 70% to 90% of them detected once, and more than 2.5% sits in the top ten. A word on this clone: What it recognizes is unknown.

V lost 5 bases and J lost 9; bases outside the gene matches: 11. CDR3 length: 15 residues. Germline CDR1 reads SGHTA; CDR2 reads FQGNSA. The sequenced sample was PBMCs. This TCR came from a woman aged 18-35 years in good health and CMV-seropositive. The V gene is TRBV7-2, the J gene TRBJ2-1, with 9 bases matching TRBD2. CDR3 nucleotides: TGTGCCAGCAGCGTCGTAGCGGGAGTCCGGCGTGAGCAGTTCTTC. Residues: CASSVVAGVRREQFF.